This TCR beta chain was obtained from a study of identical twins listed by TCRdb under 2016. In terms of the full investigation: To test whether fetal clonotypes persist, this study deep-sequenced TCR alpha and beta repertoires from monozygotic twins, from unrelated adults of various ages, and from cord blood. To rule out contamination, replicate twin experiments were performed at different times with different library preparation protocols.

All donors were healthy Caucasians. The twin cohort comprised three pairs of female monozygotic twins, all aged about 18 to 30 years. Peripheral blood mononuclear cells were the source from which RNA for the TCR libraries was isolated. Libraries were constructed by 5' RACE. Sequencing instrument: Illumina HiSeq 2000. A universal primer binding site was introduced by template switching, and a unique molecular identifier was present in the final cDNA, enabling accurate counting of TCR cDNA molecules. Specific primers in the conserved constant-segment region were used to synthesize first-strand cDNA for the TCR alpha and beta chains. To control for contamination, every cDNA library was double barcoded, receiving both a SMART-Mk sample barcode and Illumina barcodes. TruSeq adapter sequences along with Illumina sample barcodes were introduced in two successive PCR steps. The TCR alpha and beta cDNA libraries were sequenced on the Illumina HiSeq platform using custom primers. In the source study's methods: Unique molecular identifiers were extracted from raw reads with MiGEC, and CDR3 positions were determined with MiXCR. For each individual, recombination models were inferred using an EM algorithm with the repgenHMM and IGoR tools. Shared clonotypes were analyzed with the tcR package in R, and sharing was normalized by the product of cloneset sizes. To study raw recombination free of thymic and clonal selection effects, out-of-frame nonproductive sequences were analyzed. The public sequencing data were trimmed at Q25 with fastp and processed into clonotypes with MiXCR by TCRdb, which kept only in-frame beta chains. Every distinct CDR3 protein forms one entry, paired with its most common genes and DNA. The V and J calls follow TCRdb's processing rather than the paper's. The sample has around 650,000 distinct CDR3 sequences on record, less than 9% of them singletons. The top ten clones comprise roughly 1.6% of the sample.

This clonotype was recorded many times. What antigen it recognizes has not been identified. Base qualities were left out, and no much larger clone turns up one base away. The full study reports these points: Abundant cord blood beta clonotypes carried fewer insertions; young adult naive repertoires showed a weaker similar trend, while memory repertoires showed none. Because the same donors could not be followed over many years, conclusions were based on cross-sectional statistical analysis. Out-of-frame TCR alpha sharing in monozygotic twins was systematically underestimated by recombination models, whereas sharing between unrelated individuals was in agreement with the recombination models. Excess twin sharing in beta out-of-frame sequences was weaker because fewer shared sequences lowered the signal-to-noise ratio. Zero-insertion analyses could be partly confounded by invariant T cells such as MAIT and iNKT, though diverse VJ usage argued against such confounding for most clonotypes. Out-of-frame TCR alpha sequences shared between twins showed an excess of low generation-probability sequences compared with coincidental sharing between unrelated individuals.

V is shortened by 3 bases, J by 0 bases, and the region joining them spans 11 bases. Including the terminal cysteine and phenylalanine, the CDR3 comprises 16 residues. Only the CDR3 portion is preserved as DNA: 48 bases, with reading frame beginning at the first base. In the germline V gene, CDR1 corresponds to MDHEN and CDR2 to SYDVKM. The data were also submitted as part of a second study, on yellow fever vaccine responses in identical twins. The second paper states: According to the authors, in identical twins the way T cells responded to vaccination appeared partly convergent and partly personalized. The study precisely tracked vaccine-responding T cell clones in identical twins.

The sample consisted of PBMCs. The chain employs TRBV28 and TRBJ2-2; D gene: possibly TRBD1, on 5 matching bases. The TCR comes from a woman between 18 and 29 years old in good health. This receptor has the CDR3 CASSFSTASNTGELFF. The nucleotide sequence reads TGTGCCAGCAGTTTCTCGACAGCCTCGAACACCGGGGAGCTGTTTTTT.